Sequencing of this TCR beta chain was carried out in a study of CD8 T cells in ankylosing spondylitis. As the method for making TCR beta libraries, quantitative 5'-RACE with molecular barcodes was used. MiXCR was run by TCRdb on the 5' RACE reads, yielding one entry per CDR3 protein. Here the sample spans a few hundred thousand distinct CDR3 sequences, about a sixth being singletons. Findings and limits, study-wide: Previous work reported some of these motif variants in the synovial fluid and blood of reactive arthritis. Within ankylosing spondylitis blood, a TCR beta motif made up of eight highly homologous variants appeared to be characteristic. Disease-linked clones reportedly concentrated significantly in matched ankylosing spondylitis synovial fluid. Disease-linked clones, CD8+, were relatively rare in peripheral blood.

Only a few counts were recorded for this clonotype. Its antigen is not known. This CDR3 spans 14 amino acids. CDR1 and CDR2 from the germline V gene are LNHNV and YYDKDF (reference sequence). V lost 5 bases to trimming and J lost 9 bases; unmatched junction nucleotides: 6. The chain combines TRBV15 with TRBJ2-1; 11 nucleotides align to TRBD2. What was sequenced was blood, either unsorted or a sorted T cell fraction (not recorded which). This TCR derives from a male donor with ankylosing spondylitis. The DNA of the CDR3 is TGTGCCACCAGCGAACTAGCGGGGGAGGTTGAGCAGTTCTTC. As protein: CATSELAGEVEQFF.